This record looks at one TCR beta chain sequence and its context. This entry belongs to a study of blood T cell repertoires in COVID-19. Study-level information: PBMCs, B-cell-depleted T cells, or T cells were the source of the cDNA or gDNA that made up the material.

In the original analysis: Amplification of reference gene primers was used by the study to estimate nucleated cell counts. Sequencing used immunoSEQ multiplex PCR; TCRdb keeps in-frame clones, though not all of them. V, J and clone size are those of that table, while D and trimming were read from the DNA. The sample includes some 220,000 clones, over 75% seen only once; the top ten take around 13%. Germline CDR1 reads SGHAT; CDR2 reads FQDESV (reference sequence). The CDR3 totals 13 residues. Trimming cost V 4 bases and J 7 bases, with 13 bases left between them. The clonotype comes from a human donor in a cohort sampled during active COVID-19. This chain links TRBV11-1 with TRBJ1-1; a possible D gene is TRBD1 (5 bases). Sequenced sample: peripheral blood. The CDR3 bases are TGTGCCAGCAGCTCAACAGGTTTACGTGAAGCTTTCTTT. This codes for CASSSTGLREAFF.